A single T cell receptor beta chain is shown here with its context. Losses at the gene ends were 6 bases for V and 2 bases for J; bases not matched to a gene: 10. Germline CDR1 is SGHRS and CDR2 is YFSETQ. The CDR3 spans 15 residues. This entry is derived from a study of blood T cell repertoires in COVID-19. About the study: The samples span acute and convalescent COVID-19 from the United States, Italy and Spain. The analysed material was cDNA or gDNA that came from T cells, B-cell-depleted T cells, or PBMCs.

The authors' processing: Amplifying reference gene primers gave estimates of nucleated cell counts. Only in-frame clones appear in the TCRdb table, and some are missing; sequencing was by immunoSEQ multiplex PCR. D and trimming come from the DNA, and the V and J calls and clone size come from that table. The table shows around 93,000 clones, with approximately 89% occurring only once. Sequencing was done on a sample of peripheral blood. The gene calls are TRBV5-1 and TRBJ2-5; 7 positions agree with TRBD2. The sequence was obtained from a man older than 75 with acute or convalescent COVID-19. The CDR3 is CASTIGGLLQETQYF. The DNA of the CDR3 is TGCGCCAGCACGATTGGGGGACTACTTCAAGAGACCCAGTACTTC.